Presented here are 30 T cell receptor beta chains from one specimen sequenced in a study. Amplification of TRBV12-4/TRBJ1-2 clonotypes used adaptor-ligated barcode primers. TCRdb analysed the multiplex PCR reads with MiXCR anew, one entry per CDR3 protein. The profile shows 450 to 650 distinct CDR3 sequences, approximately 20% of them singletons. Sequences were obtained from naive CD4+ T cells sorted from blood. As to subset: naive CD4+ T cells, CD4+CD45RA+CD25-. The receptors shown here come from a female donor with breast cancer.

Judged by abundance, this clonotype is medium-sized. CDR3 sequence: CASSSSVDRRNNGYTF. The CDR3 DNA is TGTGCCAGCAGTTCTTCCGTGGACAGGAGGAATAATGGCTACACCTTC. J is TRBJ1-2 and V is TRBV12-3 or TRBV12-4, with TRBD1 identical over 7 bases. This CDR3 spans 16 amino acids. V dropped 4 bases and J dropped 6; count of bases not matched to a gene: 14.

This clonotype was seen more than once but under ten times. The chain uses TRBV12-3 or TRBV12-4 and TRBJ1-2; TRBD1 agrees at 9 bases. Trimming took 6 bases from V and 8 from J; bases not matched to a gene: 10. The CDR3 loop spans 14 amino acids. CDR3 nucleotide sequence: TGTGCCAGCAGCCGAACGGGACAGGGCGGCGGCTACACCTTC. It codes for CASSRTGQGGGYTF.

By sample share, this clonotype is large. The chain has TRBV12-3 or TRBV12-4 and TRBJ1-2, with TRBD1 matching over 8 bases. J gave up 7 bases and V 3 bases, and 13 bases lay outside the gene matches. The CDR3 runs 16 residues. The CDR3 spells CASSLETGAVPAGYTF. The CDR3 region has the DNA TGTGCCAGCAGTTTGGAGACAGGGGCTGTCCCCGCTGGCTACACCTTC.

The chain recombines TRBV12-3 or TRBV12-4 with TRBJ1-2, with D maybe TRBD1 (5 bases). Trimming pared 5 bases from V and 4 bases from J, leaving 17 bases between. This CDR3 has 15 residues. CDR3 DNA: TGTGCCAGCAGTGTCCCCAGGGAGGTTATCTATGGCTACACCTTC. It specifies CASSVPREVIYGYTF.

In its sample, this clonotype is large (0.1 to 1%). This chain's CDR3 is CASSLYQGTHGYTF. Here the CDR3 DNA reads TGTGCCAGCAGTTTGTACCAGGGGACTCACGGCTACACCTTC. The V and J genes are TRBV12-3 or TRBV12-4 and TRBJ1-2; weak D call: TRBD1 (6 bases). This CDR3 region has 14 residues. Trimming shortened V by 3 bases and J by 8 bases, and 16 bases separated the two germline ends.

The V and J genes are TRBV12-3 or TRBV12-4 and TRBJ1-2, with D possibly matching TRBD1 (6 bases). The V and J ends lost 4 bases and 4 bases respectively, with 13 bases between them. The CDR3 covers 14 residues. CDR3 region: CASSYREEVYGYTF. The CDR3, as DNA: TGTGCCAGCAGTTACAGGGAGGAGGTCTATGGCTACACCTTC.

In this sample, this clonotype turned up a few times. This chain uses TRBV12-3 or TRBV12-4 with TRBJ1-2, with 8 bases aligning to TRBD1. The CDR3 extends over 13 amino acids. V gave up 6 bases and J gave up 7 bases; unmatched junction bases: 7. The DNA of the CDR3 is TGTGCCAGCAGCCTCGACAGGGGCGGTGGCTACACCTTC. It codes for CASSLDRGGGYTF.

Only one count was recorded for this clonotype. The chain is built from TRBV12-3 or TRBV12-4 and TRBJ1-2, with TRBD1 matching over 7 bases. The length of the CDR3 is 15 residues. Losses at the gene ends were 6 bases for V and 0 bases for J; bases not matched to a gene: 7. The chain's CDR3 is CASSSGTDSNYGYTF. The CDR3, as DNA: TGTGCCAGCAGCTCCGGGACAGACTCTAACTATGGCTACACCTTC.

This clonotype qualifies as large. The genes are TRBV12-3 or TRBV12-4 and TRBJ1-2, with no clear D. Between the trimmed V and J ends, which lost 7 bases and 0 bases, there was a span of 9 bases. The CDR3 consists of 13 residues. The CDR3 nucleotides read TGTGCCAGCACTATCCGAGCTAACTATGGCTACACCTTC. Amino acid sequence: CASTIRANYGYTF.

The chain uses TRBV12-3 or TRBV12-4 and TRBJ1-2, with D hard to call. V lost 5 bases, J lost 4 bases, and 14 bases lay in between. This CDR3 has 14 amino acids. CDR3 nucleotide sequence: TGTGCCAGCAGTGACTCGGGCCGCAGCTATGGCTACACCTTC. Translation gives CASSDSGRSYGYTF.

The chain carries TRBV12-3 or TRBV12-4 and TRBJ1-2; 7 bases fit TRBD1. CDR3 length equals 15 residues. After removal of 4 bases from V and 8 bases from J, the junction contained 13 bases not matched to a gene. CDR3 loop: CASSSYSGTVGGYTF. The CDR3 region has the DNA TGTGCCAGCAGTTCGTATTCCGGGACAGTCGGCGGCTACACCTTC.

This sequence joins TRBV12-3 or TRBV12-4 and TRBJ1-2, with D maybe TRBD1 (6 bases). This CDR3 spans 15 amino acids. V lost 6 bases to trimming and J lost 2 bases, with 16 bases between them. The CDR3 loop is CASSTHRVLNYGYTF. DNA for the CDR3: TGTGCCAGCAGCACCCACAGGGTCTTAAACTATGGCTACACCTTC.

The rearrangement joins TRBV12-3 or TRBV12-4 to TRBJ1-2, with D perhaps TRBD1 (5 bases). This CDR3 spans 14 amino acids. The ends were cut back, 5 bases at V and 5 bases at J, with 15 bases in the middle. The CDR3 DNA reads TGTGCCAGCAGTACCAGAGGAAGGGGTTATGGCTACACCTTC. It yields the protein CASSTRGRGYGYTF.

By sample fraction, this clonotype is large. In DNA form, the CDR3 reads TGTGCCAGCAGTTCCGGGACACCTTTTAGGCGGGGCTATGGCTACACCTTC. Translating gives CASSSGTPFRRGYGYTF. This chain connects TRBV12-3 or TRBV12-4 to TRBJ1-2; possible D gene TRBD1, 6 bases. CDR3 length: 17 amino acids. V was pared by 4 bases and J by 4 bases, with 22 bases between.

The genes are TRBV12-3 or TRBV12-4 and TRBJ1-2, with TRBD1 matching over 9 bases. Trimming at V came to 5 bases and at J to 3 bases, leaving 1 base not matched to a gene. The CDR3 length is 13 residues. The CDR3: CASSGQGYYGYTF. The CDR3 region has the DNA TGTGCCAGCAGTGGACAGGGGTACTATGGCTACACCTTC.

This chain uses TRBV12-3 or TRBV12-4 with TRBJ1-2; 7 nucleotides agree with TRBD1. V shed 7 bases, J shed 4 bases, and the junction held 6 bases outside the gene matches. There are 13 residues in the CDR3. The CDR3 nucleotides read TGTGCCAGCATAGACAGGGTCGCCTATGGCTACACCTTC. Translating it yields CASIDRVAYGYTF.

In DNA, the CDR3 is TGTGCCAGCAGCCGAACGGGACAGAGCTATGGCTACACCTTC. Translated, it gives CASSRTGQSYGYTF. V usage is TRBV12-3 or TRBV12-4 and J usage is TRBJ1-2, with 7 bases lining up with TRBD1. The ends lost 6 bases at V and 4 bases at J; junction bases unmatched: 8. CDR3 length equals 14 residues.

This clonotype was seen a handful of times. V and J are TRBV12-3 or TRBV12-4 and TRBJ1-2, with 10 nucleotides matching TRBD1. This CDR3 contains 17 residues. The V and J ends lost 6 bases and 0 bases, in that order; junction bases with no gene match: 10. In nucleotides, the CDR3 is TGTGCCAGCAGGGCGGGACAGGGGCACTCCACTAACTATGGCTACACCTTC. This sequence encodes CASRAGQGHSTNYGYTF.

The chain joins TRBV12-3 or TRBV12-4 to TRBJ1-2, with 7 bases that match TRBD1. The J segment lost 2 bases and the V segment lost 5 bases, leaving 5 bases of the junction unmatched. The CDR3 extends over 14 amino acids. The CDR3 region has the DNA TGTGCCAGCAGTCCCGACAGGGCCAACTATGGCTACACCTTC. This gives the protein CASSPDRANYGYTF.

This clonotype is classed as large (0.1 to 1%). The chain carries TRBV12-3 or TRBV12-4 and TRBJ1-2; unclear D gene. This CDR3 region has 12 residues. Trimming stripped 2 bases from V and 7 bases from J, with 8 bases between. CDR3 nucleotide sequence: TGTGCCAGCAGTTTACTCCATTCTGGCTACACCTTC. It is translated as CASSLLHSGYTF.

J is TRBJ1-2 and V is TRBV12-3 or TRBV12-4; tentative D call: TRBD1 (6 bases). V lost 4 bases and J lost 7, with 22 bases in between. This CDR3 region has 16 residues. CDR3 DNA: TGTGCCAGCAGTTCGTATTCCGGGACAAGGGGTTCTGGCTACACCTTC. Its translation is CASSSYSGTRGSGYTF.

This clonotype is large (0.1 to 1%) in the sample. V and J are TRBV12-3 or TRBV12-4 and TRBJ1-2; tentative D call: TRBD1 (5 bases). The V end lost 5 bases, the J end lost 6 bases, and 22 bases lay between the germline ends. There are 16 residues in the CDR3. The CDR3 DNA reads as TGTGCCAGCAGTCCCGAAGGGCCAGGGAGTTCTAATGGCTACACCTTC. Protein sequence: CASSPEGPGSSNGYTF.

This rearrangement joins TRBV12-3 or TRBV12-4 to TRBJ1-2; 8 bases are a match to TRBD1. This CDR3 is built from 13 residues. The V segment lost 9 bases and the J segment 8 bases; nucleotides outside the gene matches: 11. The CDR3 loop reads CASRTGSESGYTF. Written as DNA, the CDR3 is TGTGCCAGTAGGACAGGGAGCGAGAGCGGCTACACCTTC.

The chain uses TRBV12-3 or TRBV12-4 and TRBJ1-2, with D tentatively TRBD1 (6 bases). Trimming removed 5 bases at V and 2 bases at J, with 12 bases between. The CDR3 has 14 residues. The CDR3 here is CASSIYRANYGYTF. CDR3 DNA sequence: TGTGCCAGCAGTATTTACAGGGCCAACTATGGCTACACCTTC.

This clonotype was counted only a few times. The rearrangement links TRBV12-3 or TRBV12-4 to TRBJ1-2; no definite D call. The V end was cut by 5 bases, the J end by 8 bases, with 12 bases between. This CDR3 comprises 12 residues. Written as DNA, the CDR3 is TGTGCCAGCAGTGAAGGAGGGAGAGGCTACACCTTC. It encodes CASSEGGRGYTF.

This clonotype is large in the sample. The genes are TRBV12-3 or TRBV12-4 and TRBJ1-2, with TRBD1 as a possible D gene (5 bases). This CDR3 comprises 17 residues. Trimming removed 3 bases at V and 2 bases at J, with 19 bases between. The CDR3 reads CASSFAPWRGENYGYTF. As DNA, the CDR3 is TGTGCCAGCAGTTTCGCACCGTGGCGAGGGGAGAACTATGGCTACACCTTC.

This clonotype is judged large. This sequence joins TRBV12-3 or TRBV12-4 and TRBJ1-2, with TRBD1 matching over 9 bases. The CDR3 consists of 14 residues. Trimming removed 7 bases from V and 5 bases from J; junction bases left unmatched: 8. CDR3: CASIQGQGIYGYTF. The DNA of the CDR3 is TGTGCCAGCATCCAGGGACAGGGAATTTATGGCTACACCTTC.

This clonotype is large within its sample. The V and J genes are TRBV12-3 or TRBV12-4 and TRBJ1-2, with D perhaps matching TRBD1 (6 bases). There are 12 residues in the CDR3. V was pared by 4 bases and J by 7 bases, with 10 bases between. In nucleotides, the CDR3 is TGTGCCAGCAGTTCCAGGGGACGTGGCTACACCTTC. Translated, it gives CASSSRGRGYTF.

By share, this clonotype counts as large (0.1 to 1%). DNA of the CDR3: TGTGCCAGCAGGGGTGGCTTCGGCGGGACCGGCTACACCTTC. It translates to CASRGGFGGTGYTF. V is TRBV12-3 or TRBV12-4 and J is TRBJ1-2, with D possibly matching TRBD1 (5 bases). The V end lost 6 bases, the J end lost 8 bases, and 19 bases lay between the germline ends. The CDR3 totals 14 residues.

V gene TRBV12-3 or TRBV12-4 combines with J gene TRBJ1-2; 7 bases fit TRBD1. V lost 7 bases and J lost 4; bases outside the gene matches: 3. The CDR3 is 12 residues long. CDR3 DNA sequence: TGTGCCAGCACCTGGGACAGCTATGGCTACACCTTC. It yields the protein CASTWDSYGYTF.